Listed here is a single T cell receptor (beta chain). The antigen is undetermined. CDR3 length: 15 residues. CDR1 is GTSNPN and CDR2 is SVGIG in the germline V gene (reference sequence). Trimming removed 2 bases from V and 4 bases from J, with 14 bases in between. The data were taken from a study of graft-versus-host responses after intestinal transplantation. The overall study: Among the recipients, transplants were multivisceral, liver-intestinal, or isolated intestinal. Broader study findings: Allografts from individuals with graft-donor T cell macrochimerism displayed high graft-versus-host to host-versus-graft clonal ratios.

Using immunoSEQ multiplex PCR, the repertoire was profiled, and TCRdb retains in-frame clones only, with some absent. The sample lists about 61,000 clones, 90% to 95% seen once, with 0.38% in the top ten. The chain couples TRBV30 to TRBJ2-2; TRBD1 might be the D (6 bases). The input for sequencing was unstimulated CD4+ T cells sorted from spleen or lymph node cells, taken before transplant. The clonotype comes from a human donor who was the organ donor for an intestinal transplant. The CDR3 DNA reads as TGTGCCTGGAGTCGGGCAGGGGTTATCACCGGGGAGCTGTTTTTT. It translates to CAWSRAGVITGELFF.